These 29 T cell receptor beta chains share one sample of origin, sequenced in a study of PD-1 blockade in classical Hodgkin lymphoma. Stated time point: cycle 4 day 1 (C4D1), after 5 to 7 weeks of nivolumab. Every single patient, without exception, relapsed after autologous stem cell transplantation, and brentuximab vedotin exposure varied. Negative selection with magnets was how CD8+ T cells were isolated from the thawed PBMCs. Data came from immunoSEQ multiplex PCR; TCRdb stores just in-frame clones and leaves some out. The sample includes roughly 11,000 clones, 70% to 90% of them seen just once. The sample in question was CD8+ T cells from blood, obtained before the fourth cycle of nivolumab. These receptors came from a human donor with classical Hodgkin lymphoma. The donor label of this sample is uncertain.

The chain has TRBV19 and TRBJ1-2; D unclear. The germline V gene encodes CDR1 LNHDA and CDR2 SQIVND (reference sequence). The CDR3 extends over 13 amino acids. V shed 3 bases and J shed 2 bases, with 7 bases lying between them. The CDR3, as DNA: TGTGCCAGTAGTATCCTCCTAAACTATGGCTACACCTTC. Protein: CASSILLNYGYTF.

In this sample, this clone turned up a few times. This chain connects TRBV6-1 to TRBJ2-7, with no clear D. The germline V and J ends were trimmed by 2 bases and 4 bases, with 6 bases remaining between them. Germline V gene sequence: CDR1 MNHNS, CDR2 SASEGT. The CDR3 is 12 residues long. CDR3 sequence reads: CASSEWGYEQYF. Written as DNA, the CDR3 is TGTGCCAGCAGTGAATGGGGTTACGAGCAGTACTTC.

V usage is TRBV6-6 and J usage is TRBJ2-7; weak D call: TRBD1 (6 bases). Germline V gene lookup returns CDR1 MNHNY and CDR2 SVGAGI (reference sequence). The CDR3 covers 13 residues. Trimming took off 4 bases at V and 2 bases at J, with 9 bases between the two ends. CDR3 sequence: CASSFTGTYEQYF. The CDR3 DNA is TGTGCCAGCAGTTTTACAGGGACCTACGAGCAGTACTTC.

The chain has TRBV5-1 and TRBJ2-7; 7 bases are a match to TRBD2. This CDR3 has 14 residues. After removal of 1 base from V and 1 base from J, the junction contained 2 bases not matched to a gene. Germline CDR1 SGHRS, CDR2 YFSETQ. CDR3 region: CASSLFGGSYEQYF. The DNA for the CDR3 is TGCGCCAGCAGCTTGTTCGGGGGGTCCTACGAGCAGTACTTC.

About this clone: The junction departs from the called germline gene at one end, perhaps through a read error. The gene calls are TRBV4-3 and TRBJ2-1; TRBD1 matches 9 bases. The CDR3 is 15 amino acids. Germline V lookup: CDR1 LGHNA, CDR2 YSLEER. The CDR3 region is CASSRVDRGYNGQFF. CDR3 sequence (DNA): TGCGCCAGCAGCCGGGTGGACAGGGGTTACAATGGGCAGTTCTTC.

V usage is TRBV7-9 and J usage is TRBJ1-2; tentatively, D is TRBD1 (6 bases). Germline V gives CDR1 SEHNR, CDR2 FQNEAQ (reference sequence). The CDR3 consists of 13 residues. Deletions cut 5 bases from V and 8 bases from J, with 15 bases between. The CDR3 loop reads CASSPTDGQGYTF. The CDR3, as DNA: TGTGCCAGCAGCCCAACCGACGGACAGGGCTACACCTTC. Complete variable domain (other parts from reference TRBV7-9 and TRBJ1-2): DTGVSQNPRHKITKRGQNVTFRCDPISEHNRLYWYRQTLGQGPEFLTYFQNEAQLEKSRLLSDRFSAERPKGSFSTLEIQRTEQGDSAMYLCASSPTDGQGYTFGSGTRLTVV.

The rearrangement uses TRBV25-1 and TRBJ2-2; 7 bases are shared with TRBD2. The CDR3 sequence is 16 residues long. Germline assignment: CDR1 MGHDK and CDR2 SYGVNS. The V gene end was trimmed by 1 base and the J gene end by 3 bases; junction bases not matched to a gene: 5. The DNA of the CDR3 is TGTGCCAGCAGTGAATTTGGGGGAGGGGACACCGGGGAGCTGTTTTTT. It translates to CASSEFGGGDTGELFF.

The J gene is TRBJ2-1, the V gene TRBV5-6, with no clear D. Per germline, CDR1 SGHDT and CDR2 YYEEEE. The V end was cut by 0 bases, the J end by 6 bases, with 10 bases between. The CDR3 runs to 14 residues. CDR3 coding DNA: TGTGCCAGCAGCTTGGGGTCTAGTGGCAATGAGCAGTTCTTC. Encoded protein: CASSLGSSGNEQFF.

This chain connects TRBV30 to TRBJ2-7; no clear D gene. This CDR3 comprises 14 residues. V was pared by 3 bases and J by 6 bases, with 18 bases between. Germline V lookup: CDR1 GTSNPN, CDR2 SVGIG (reference sequence). The DNA of the CDR3 is TGTGCCTGGAGGGCTAAGGGCCCTCTTTGCGAGCAGTACTTC. It is translated as CAWRAKGPLCEQYF.

The chain links TRBV27 to TRBJ1-1, with no clear D. The V end was cut by 9 bases, the J end by 0 bases, with 8 bases between. The CDR3 loop spans 12 amino acids. The germline CDR1 and CDR2 sequences are MNHEY and SMNVEV (reference sequence). CDR3 residues: CASGWMNTEAFF. The CDR3 DNA is TGTGCCAGTGGTTGGATGAACACTGAAGCTTTCTTT.

The gene calls are TRBV7-9 and TRBJ2-7, with a possible D match to TRBD1 (7 bases). Germline CDR1 and CDR2: SEHNR and FQNEAQ (reference sequence). V was trimmed by 6 bases and J by 2 bases, leaving 11 bases between them. The CDR3 contains 13 residues. In DNA, the CDR3 is TGTGCCAGCAGGGAGGGGACAGCCTACGAGCAGTACTTC. This sequence encodes CASREGTAYEQYF. Using reference TRBV7-9 and TRBJ2-7 for the parts outside the CDR3, the full variable domain is DTGVSQNPRHKITKRGQNVTFRCDPISEHNRLYWYRQTLGQGPEFLTYFQNEAQLEKSRLLSDRFSAERPKGSFSTLEIQRTEQGDSAMYLCASREGTAYEQYFGPGTRLTVT.

The chain is built from TRBV30 and TRBJ2-5; D gene ambiguous. The CDR3 length is 11 residues. Trimming cost V 1 base and J 4 bases, with 4 bases left between them. Germline CDR1 GTSNPN, CDR2 SVGIG (reference sequence). CDR3 DNA sequence: TGTGCCTGGAGTGATCGAGAGACCCAGTACTTC. It yields the protein CAWSDRETQYF.

In this sample, this clone turned up a few times. The chain combines TRBV27 with TRBJ1-5; 8 bases line up with TRBD1. Germline CDR1 is MNHEY and CDR2 is SMNVEV (reference sequence). The junction had 10 bases not matched to a gene; V was cut back by 5 bases and J by 16 bases. CDR3 size: 12 residues. The CDR3 sequence is CASSGIDRGVHF. CDR3 DNA sequence: TGTGCCAGCAGTGGCATAGACAGGGGCGTTCATTTT.

This chain links TRBV7-9 with TRBJ2-5; the match to TRBD2 covers 9 bases. From germline, CDR1 is SEHNR and CDR2 FQNEAQ (reference sequence). The CDR3 has 18 residues. V was clipped by 7 bases and J by 4 bases; unmatched bases: 19. The CDR3 reads CASTPPTSGQYSRETQYF. The CDR3 region has the DNA TGTGCCAGCACCCCCCCGACTAGCGGCCAATACTCAAGAGAGACCCAGTACTTC.

J is TRBJ2-7 and V is TRBV5-8, with D unclear. The V end was cut by 1 base, the J end by 3 bases, with 8 bases between. The CDR3 has 13 residues. Germline V CDR1 and CDR2: SGHTS, YDEGEE. CDR3 sequence (DNA): TGTGCCAGCAGCTTGCTAGGGAACTACGAGCAGTACTTC. Translation gives CASSLLGNYEQYF.

V gene TRBV28 combines with J gene TRBJ2-7; D not certain. The CDR3 covers 15 residues. Trimming took 6 bases from V and 2 from J, leaving 17 bases between them. CDR1 and CDR2 from the germline V gene are MDHEN and SYDVKM. CDR3 loop: CASSPVLVITYEQYF. CDR3 coding DNA: TGTGCCAGCAGCCCAGTACTGGTCATCACCTACGAGCAGTACTTC.

The rearrangement uses TRBV2 and TRBJ2-1; 10 nucleotides line up with TRBD2. Germline V gene sequence: CDR1 SNHLY, CDR2 FYNNEI. J gave up 4 bases and V 6 bases, and 6 bases lay outside the gene matches. This CDR3 is built from 15 residues. Written as DNA, the CDR3 is TGTGCCAGCAGCTCCGGGACTAGCGCTTACAATGAGCAGTTCTTC. Its protein is CASSSGTSAYNEQFF.

The chain employs TRBV19 and TRBJ2-7, with D possibly matching TRBD2 (5 bases). CDR1 is LNHDA, CDR2 SQIVND, per germline (reference sequence). V dropped 10 bases and J dropped 4 bases, with 11 bases sitting between them. The CDR3 contains 11 residues. The CDR3 loop reads CATADFYEQYF. CDR3 nucleotides: TGTGCCACCGCGGACTTTTACGAGCAGTACTTC. Variable domain in full (rest from reference TRBV19 and TRBJ2-7): DGGITQSPKYLFRKEGQNVTLSCEQNLNHDAMYWYRQDPGQGLRLIYYSQIVNDFQKGDIAEGYSVSREKKESFPLTVTSAQKNPTAFYLCATADFYEQYFGPGTRLTVT.

The chain recombines TRBV29-1 with TRBJ2-5, with D uncertain. Per germline, CDR1 SQVTM and CDR2 ANQGSEA. The V gene lost 6 bases and the J gene lost 5 bases, with 13 bases spanning the gap. The CDR3 length is 12 residues. The CDR3 DNA follows: TGCAGCGTCACGGACCTGTGGGAGACCCAGTACTTC. Amino acid sequence: CSVTDLWETQYF.

V gene TRBV6-6 combines with J gene TRBJ1-1, with D possibly TRBD1 on 6 matching bases. This CDR3 spans 15 amino acids. CDR1 MNHNY and CDR2 SVGAGI come from the germline V gene (reference sequence). Trimming cost V 8 bases and J 5 bases, with 21 bases left between them. CDR3 loop: CASVFGGPAGTEAFF. The CDR3 DNA follows: TGTGCCAGCGTATTTGGGGGGCCGGCTGGTACTGAAGCTTTCTTT.

This clone was counted a few times. The rearrangement joins TRBV19 to TRBJ2-7; D is unclear. The germline V gene encodes CDR1 LNHDA and CDR2 SQIVND (reference sequence). The CDR3 length is 13 residues. Trimming stripped 5 bases from V and 2 bases from J, with 10 bases between. The CDR3 DNA follows: TGTGCCAGTAGTCACTACGGAGCCTACGAGCAGTACTTC. Translating it yields CASSHYGAYEQYF.

This clone was recorded once. This rearrangement joins TRBV11-2 to TRBJ1-6; the D gene is possibly TRBD1 (6 bases). The V gene's germline CDR1 is SGHAT and CDR2 FQNNGV. There are 18 residues in the CDR3. Trimming pared 1 base from V and 1 base from J, leaving 14 bases between. Here the CDR3 DNA reads TGTGCCAGCAGCTTAGGGCTGAGGGGGGGTTCCTATAATTCACCCCTCCACTTT. Translating gives CASSLGLRGGSYNSPLHF. The full variable domain, with the rest looked up from reference TRBV11-2 and TRBJ1-6, is EAGVAQSPRYKIIEKRQSVAFWCNPISGHATLYWYQQILGQGPKLLIQFQNNGVVDDSQLPKDRFSAERLKGVDSTLKIQPAKLEDSAVYLCASSLGLRGGSYNSPLHFGNGTRLTVT.

The chain couples TRBV5-8 to TRBJ2-7, with 10 bases lining up with TRBD1. Germline V gene lookup returns CDR1 SGHTS and CDR2 YDEGEE. V shed 0 bases and J 5 bases; nucleotides not matched to a gene: 11. The CDR3 consists of 17 residues. Written as DNA, the CDR3 is TGTGCCAGCAGCTTGGCTCTTTTGGGACAGGGGTTTAACGAGCAGTACTTC. The encoded protein is CASSLALLGQGFNEQYF.

The genes are TRBV7-9 and TRBJ1-1; TRBD1 might be the D (5 bases). Trimming removed 0 bases from V and 1 base from J, with 12 bases in between. The V gene's germline CDR1 is SEHNR and CDR2 FQNEAQ (reference sequence). The CDR3 covers 16 residues. CDR3 residues: CASSLAVGVTNTEAFF. As DNA, the CDR3 is TGTGCCAGCAGCTTAGCTGTGGGGGTTACGAACACTGAAGCTTTCTTT. Drawing the rest from reference TRBV7-9 and TRBJ1-1, the complete variable domain is DTGVSQNPRHKITKRGQNVTFRCDPISEHNRLYWYRQTLGQGPEFLTYFQNEAQLEKSRLLSDRFSAERPKGSFSTLEIQRTEQGDSAMYLCASSLAVGVTNTEAFFGQGTRLTVV.

This clone showed up just a few times. This sequence joins TRBV7-9 and TRBJ2-7; possible D gene TRBD1, 6 bases. Between the trimmed V and J ends, which lost 2 bases and 7 bases, there was a span of 9 bases. Germline CDR1 and CDR2: SEHNR and FQNEAQ (reference sequence). The CDR3 has 12 residues. CDR3 nucleotides: TGTGCCAGCAGCTTATGGGGGCGAGAGCAGTACTTC. Translation gives CASSLWGREQYF.

The table lists this clone with a few counts. The CDR3 here is CASSRDLSSYNEQFF. The CDR3 bases are TGCGCCAGCAGTCGGGACTTAAGCTCCTACAATGAGCAGTTCTTC. V gene TRBV10-1 combines with J gene TRBJ2-1; a weak D match, TRBD2 (6 bases). The ends were cut back, 5 bases at V and 0 bases at J, with 11 bases in the middle. In germline, CDR1 is WNHNN, CDR2 SYGVQD (reference sequence). CDR3 length equals 15 residues.

The V gene is TRBV19, the J gene TRBJ2-7; D perhaps matches TRBD2 (5 bases). The germline V gene has CDR1 LNHDA and CDR2 SQIVND (reference sequence). The germline V and J ends were trimmed by 2 bases and 2 bases, with 13 bases remaining between them. The CDR3 is 15 amino acids. The CDR3 nucleotides are TGTGCCAGTAGTATACTTTATGGGGAGCCCTACGAGCAGTACTTC. Residues: CASSILYGEPYEQYF.

V usage is TRBV4-2 and J usage is TRBJ2-1; 7 nucleotides align to TRBD2. The V and J ends lost 3 bases and 4 bases, in that order; junction bases with no gene match: 0. The germline V gene encodes CDR1 LGHNA and CDR2 YNFKEQ. The CDR3 has 13 amino acids. The DNA for the CDR3 is TGTGCCAGCAGCCATAGCGGGTACAATGAGCAGTTCTTC. As protein: CASSHSGYNEQFF.

The genes are TRBV6-1 and TRBJ2-6, with D possibly being TRBD2 (6 bases). Trimming removed 4 bases at V and 4 bases at J, with 23 bases between. The CDR3 is 19 residues long. Germline V gene lookup returns CDR1 MNHNS and CDR2 SASEGT. DNA of the CDR3: TGTGCCAGCAGTGGGGAGGCCAAGCGGCCCGCTTCGGGGGCCAACGTCCTGACTTTC. It encodes CASSGEAKRPASGANVLTF.